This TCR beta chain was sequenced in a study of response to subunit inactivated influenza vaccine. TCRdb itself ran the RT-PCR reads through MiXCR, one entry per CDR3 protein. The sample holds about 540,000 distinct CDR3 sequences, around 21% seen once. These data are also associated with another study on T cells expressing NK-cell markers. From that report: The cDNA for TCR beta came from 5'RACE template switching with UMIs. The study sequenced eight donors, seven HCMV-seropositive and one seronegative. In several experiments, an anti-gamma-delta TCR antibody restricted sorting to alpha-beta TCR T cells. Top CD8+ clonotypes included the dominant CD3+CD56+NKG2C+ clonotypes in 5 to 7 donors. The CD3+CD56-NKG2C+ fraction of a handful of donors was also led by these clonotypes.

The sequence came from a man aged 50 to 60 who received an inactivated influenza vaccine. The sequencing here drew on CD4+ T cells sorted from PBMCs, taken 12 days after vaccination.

CDR3 residues: CSARDRGQTDTQYF. The CDR3 DNA sequence: TGCAGTGCTAGAGACAGGGGGCAAACAGATACGCAGTATTTT. The chain combines TRBV20-1 with TRBJ2-3; 8 positions match TRBD1. V trimming: 0 bases; J trimming: 3 bases; junction bases outside the gene matches: 2. The CDR3 totals 14 residues. Germline V lookup: CDR1 DFQATT, CDR2 SNEGSKA (reference sequence).